The subject of this entry is one T cell receptor beta chain. What it binds is unknown. In germline, CDR1 is KGHSH, CDR2 LQKENI. CDR3 length equals 16 residues. Losses at the gene ends were 0 bases for V and 5 bases for J; bases not matched to a gene: 5. The data were taken from a study of shared clonotypes between healthy human individuals. Sequenced by immunoSEQ multiplex PCR; TCRdb stores in-frame clones only, minus some. The table records 650,000 to 800,000 clones, 72% of them present only once. Study-level findings and limits: All-four-donor shared clonotypes had higher generation probabilities than non-shared clonotypes did.

The investigators split CD4+ cells into a CD45RA+ naive subset and a CD45RA-negative memory subset. This TCR derives from a woman aged 25 to 39 in good health. The sequencing input was memory CD4+ T cells sorted from blood. The subset is: CD45RA-negative fraction. The chain joins TRBV18 to TRBJ2-1; TRBD2 matches 9 bases. The CDR3 loop reads CASSPPAGGRHNEQFF. CDR3 DNA sequence: TGTGCCAGCTCACCACCGGCGGGAGGGCGTCACAATGAGCAGTTCTTC.